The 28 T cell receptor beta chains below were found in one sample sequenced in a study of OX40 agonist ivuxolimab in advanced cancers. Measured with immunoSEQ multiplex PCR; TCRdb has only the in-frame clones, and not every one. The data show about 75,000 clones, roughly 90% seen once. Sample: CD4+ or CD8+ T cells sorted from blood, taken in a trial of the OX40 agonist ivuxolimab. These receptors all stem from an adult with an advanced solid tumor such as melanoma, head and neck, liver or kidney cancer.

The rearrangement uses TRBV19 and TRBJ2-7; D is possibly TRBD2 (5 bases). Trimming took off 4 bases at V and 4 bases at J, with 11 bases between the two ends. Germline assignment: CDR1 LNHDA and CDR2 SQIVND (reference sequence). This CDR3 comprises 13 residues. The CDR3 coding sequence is TGTGCCAGTAGTAAGAGGGCAGAATACGAGCAGTACTTC. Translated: CASSKRAEYEQYF.

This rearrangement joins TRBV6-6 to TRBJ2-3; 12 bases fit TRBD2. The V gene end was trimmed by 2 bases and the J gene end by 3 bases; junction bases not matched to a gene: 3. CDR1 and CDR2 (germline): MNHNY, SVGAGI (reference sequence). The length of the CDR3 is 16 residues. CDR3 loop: CASSYTTSGRTDTQYF. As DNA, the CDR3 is TGTGCCAGCAGTTACACCACTAGCGGGAGGACAGATACGCAGTATTTT.

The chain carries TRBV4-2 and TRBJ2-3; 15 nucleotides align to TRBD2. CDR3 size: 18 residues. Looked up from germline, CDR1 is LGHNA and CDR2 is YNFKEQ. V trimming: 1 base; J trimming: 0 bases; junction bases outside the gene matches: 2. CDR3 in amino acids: CASSQGTSGGASTDTQYF. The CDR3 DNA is TGTGCCAGCAGCCAAGGGACTAGCGGGGGGGCCAGCACAGATACGCAGTATTTT.

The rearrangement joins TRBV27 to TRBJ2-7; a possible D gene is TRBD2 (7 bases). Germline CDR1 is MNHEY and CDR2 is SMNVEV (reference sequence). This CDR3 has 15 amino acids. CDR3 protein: CASSTGRGTIYEQYF. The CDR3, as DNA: TGTGCGAGTTCAACGGGGAGGGGGACTATCTACGAGCAGTACTTC.

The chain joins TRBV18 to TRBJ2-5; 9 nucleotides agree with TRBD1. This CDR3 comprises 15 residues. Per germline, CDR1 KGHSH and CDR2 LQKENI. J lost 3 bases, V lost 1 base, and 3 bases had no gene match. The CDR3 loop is CASSPLGTGKETQYF. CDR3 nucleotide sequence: TGTGCCAGCTCACCACTCGGGACAGGGAAAGAGACCCAGTACTTC.

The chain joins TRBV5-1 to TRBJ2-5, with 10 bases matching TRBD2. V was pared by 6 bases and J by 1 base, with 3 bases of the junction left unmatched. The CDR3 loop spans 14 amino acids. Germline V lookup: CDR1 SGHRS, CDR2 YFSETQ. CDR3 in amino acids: CASTSGSGQETQYF. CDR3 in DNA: TGCGCCAGCACTAGCGGGAGCGGCCAAGAGACCCAGTACTTC.

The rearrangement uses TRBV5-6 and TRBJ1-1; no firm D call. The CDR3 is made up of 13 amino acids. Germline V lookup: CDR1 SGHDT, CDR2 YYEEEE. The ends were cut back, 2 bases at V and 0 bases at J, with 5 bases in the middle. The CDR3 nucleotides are TGTGCCAGCAGCTTCGCGGTGAACACTGAAGCTTTCTTT. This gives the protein CASSFAVNTEAFF.

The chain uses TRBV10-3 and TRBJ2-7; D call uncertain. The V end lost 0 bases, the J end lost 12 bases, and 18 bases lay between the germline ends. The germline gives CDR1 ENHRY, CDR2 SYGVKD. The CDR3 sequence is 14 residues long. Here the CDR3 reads CAISESYGSQALYF. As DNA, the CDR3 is TGTGCCATCAGTGAGTCATATGGTTCCCAGGCGCTGTACTTC.

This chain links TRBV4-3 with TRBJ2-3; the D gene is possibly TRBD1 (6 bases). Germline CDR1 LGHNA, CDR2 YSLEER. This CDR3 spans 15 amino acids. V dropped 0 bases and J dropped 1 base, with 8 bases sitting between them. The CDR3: CASSQDYRGTDTQYF. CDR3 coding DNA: TGCGCCAGCAGCCAAGATTACAGGGGCACAGATACGCAGTATTTT.

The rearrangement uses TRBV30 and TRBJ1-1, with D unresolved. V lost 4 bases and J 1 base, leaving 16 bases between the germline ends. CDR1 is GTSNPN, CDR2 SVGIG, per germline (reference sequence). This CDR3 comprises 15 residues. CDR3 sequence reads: CAWTEPGRRNTEAFF. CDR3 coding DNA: TGTGCCTGGACCGAACCTGGACGGCGGAACACTGAAGCTTTCTTT.

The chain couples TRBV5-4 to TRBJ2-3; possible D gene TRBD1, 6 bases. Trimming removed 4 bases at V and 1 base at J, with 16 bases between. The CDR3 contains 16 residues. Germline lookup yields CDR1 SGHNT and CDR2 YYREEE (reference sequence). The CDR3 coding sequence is TGTGCCAGCAGCACCCGGACAGTTGCGGGCACAGATACGCAGTATTTT. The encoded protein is CASSTRTVAGTDTQYF.

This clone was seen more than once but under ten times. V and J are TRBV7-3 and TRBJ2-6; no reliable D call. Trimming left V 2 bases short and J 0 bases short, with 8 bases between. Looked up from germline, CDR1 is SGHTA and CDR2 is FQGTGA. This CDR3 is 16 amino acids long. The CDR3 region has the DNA TGTGCCAGCAGCTTAGCCCCCTTCTCTGGGGCCAACGTCCTGACTTTC. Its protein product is CASSLAPFSGANVLTF.

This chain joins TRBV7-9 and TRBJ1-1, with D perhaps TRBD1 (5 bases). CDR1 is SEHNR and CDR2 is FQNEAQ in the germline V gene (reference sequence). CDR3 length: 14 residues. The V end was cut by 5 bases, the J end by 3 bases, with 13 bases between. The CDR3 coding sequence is TGTGCCAGCAGCCTCCAAGCGGGGGACACTGAAGCTTTCTTT. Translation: CASSLQAGDTEAFF.

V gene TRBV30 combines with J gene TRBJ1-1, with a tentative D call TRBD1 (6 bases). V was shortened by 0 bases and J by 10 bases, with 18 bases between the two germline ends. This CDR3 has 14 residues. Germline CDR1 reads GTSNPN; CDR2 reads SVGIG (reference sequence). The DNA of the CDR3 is TGTGCCTGGAGTGTATCCCCATCAGGGGAAAGAGCTTTCTTT. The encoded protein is CAWSVSPSGERAFF.

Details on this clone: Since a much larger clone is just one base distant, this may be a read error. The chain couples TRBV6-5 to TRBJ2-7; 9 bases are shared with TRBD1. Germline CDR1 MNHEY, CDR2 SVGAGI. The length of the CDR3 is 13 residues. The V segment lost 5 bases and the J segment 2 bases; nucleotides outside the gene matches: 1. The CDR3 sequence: CASSRTGAYEQYF. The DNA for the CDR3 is TGTGCCAGCAGTAGGACAGGGGCCTACGAGCAGTACTTC.

The CDR3 spells CAISEYNEQFF. CDR3 bases: TGTGCCATCAGTGAGTACAATGAGCAGTTCTTC. The chain links TRBV10-3 to TRBJ2-1; no clear D. The CDR3 runs to 11 residues. Germline V gene sequence: CDR1 ENHRY, CDR2 SYGVKD. Trimming pared 1 base from V and 5 bases from J, leaving 0 bases between.

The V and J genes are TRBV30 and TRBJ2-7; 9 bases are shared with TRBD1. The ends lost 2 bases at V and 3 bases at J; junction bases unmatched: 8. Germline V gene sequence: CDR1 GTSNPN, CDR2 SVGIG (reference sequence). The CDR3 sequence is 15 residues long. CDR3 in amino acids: CAWSMGQGVVYEQYF. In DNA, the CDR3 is TGTGCCTGGAGTATGGGACAGGGCGTAGTCTACGAGCAGTACTTC.

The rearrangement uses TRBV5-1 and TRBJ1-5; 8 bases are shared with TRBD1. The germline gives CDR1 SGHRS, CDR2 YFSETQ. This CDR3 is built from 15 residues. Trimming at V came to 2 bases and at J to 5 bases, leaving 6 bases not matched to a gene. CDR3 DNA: TGCGCCAGCAGCTTACAGGGGGGGCAAGATCAGCCCCAGCATTTT. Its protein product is CASSLQGGQDQPQHF.

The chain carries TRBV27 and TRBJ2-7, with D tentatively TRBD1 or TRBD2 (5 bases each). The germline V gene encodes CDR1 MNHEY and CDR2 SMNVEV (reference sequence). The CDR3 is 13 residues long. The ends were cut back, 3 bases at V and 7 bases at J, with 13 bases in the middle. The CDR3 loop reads CASSFNGAGEQYF. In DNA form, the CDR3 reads TGTGCCAGCAGTTTCAACGGGGCCGGGGAGCAGTACTTC.

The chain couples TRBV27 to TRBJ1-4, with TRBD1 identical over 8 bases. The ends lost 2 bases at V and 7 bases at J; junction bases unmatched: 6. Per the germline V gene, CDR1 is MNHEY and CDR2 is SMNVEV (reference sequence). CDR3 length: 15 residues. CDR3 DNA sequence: TGTGCCAGCAGTTTAGGGCAGGGGGCGCTTGAAAAACTGTTTTTT. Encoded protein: CASSLGQGALEKLFF.

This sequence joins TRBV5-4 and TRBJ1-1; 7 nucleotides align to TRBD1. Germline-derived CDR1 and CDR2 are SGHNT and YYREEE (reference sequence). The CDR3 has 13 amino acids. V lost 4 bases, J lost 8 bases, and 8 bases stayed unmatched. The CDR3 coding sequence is TGTGCCAGCAGCGTAGACAGGGTGGCAGAAGCTTTCTTT. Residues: CASSVDRVAEAFF.

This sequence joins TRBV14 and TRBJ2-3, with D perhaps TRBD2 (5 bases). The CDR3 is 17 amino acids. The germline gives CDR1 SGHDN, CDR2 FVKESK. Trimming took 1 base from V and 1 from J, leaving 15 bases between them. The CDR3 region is CASSQGSGYGGTDTQYF. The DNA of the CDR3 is TGTGCCAGCAGCCAAGGGTCGGGGTACGGGGGCACAGATACGCAGTATTTT.

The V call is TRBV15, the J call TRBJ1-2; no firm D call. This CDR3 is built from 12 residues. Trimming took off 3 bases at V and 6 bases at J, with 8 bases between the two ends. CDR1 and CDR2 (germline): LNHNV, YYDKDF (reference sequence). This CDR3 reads CATSSEKNGYTF. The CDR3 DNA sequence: TGTGCCACCAGCAGTGAAAAAAATGGCTACACCTTC.

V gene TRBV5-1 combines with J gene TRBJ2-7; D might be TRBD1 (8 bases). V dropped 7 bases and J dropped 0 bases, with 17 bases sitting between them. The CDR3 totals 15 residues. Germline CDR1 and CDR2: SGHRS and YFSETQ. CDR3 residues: CASANRGGSSYEQYF. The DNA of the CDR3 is TGCGCCAGCGCCAACAGGGGGGGGAGCTCCTACGAGCAGTACTTC.

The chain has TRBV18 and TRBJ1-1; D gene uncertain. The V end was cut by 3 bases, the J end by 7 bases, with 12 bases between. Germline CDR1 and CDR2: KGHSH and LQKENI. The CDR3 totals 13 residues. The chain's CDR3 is CASSPTDGDEAFF. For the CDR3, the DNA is TGTGCCAGCTCACCGACCGACGGAGATGAAGCTTTCTTT.

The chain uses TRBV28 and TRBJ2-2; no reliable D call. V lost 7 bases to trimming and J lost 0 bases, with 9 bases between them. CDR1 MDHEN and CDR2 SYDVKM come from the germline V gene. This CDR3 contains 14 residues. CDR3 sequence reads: CASIGLTNTGELFF. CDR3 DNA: TGTGCCAGCATAGGGCTTACGAACACCGGGGAGCTGTTTTTT.

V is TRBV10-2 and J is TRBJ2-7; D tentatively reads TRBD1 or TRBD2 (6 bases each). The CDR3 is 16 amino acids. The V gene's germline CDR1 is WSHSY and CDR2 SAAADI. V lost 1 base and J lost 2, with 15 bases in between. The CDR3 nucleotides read TGCGCCAGCAGTGAGTTATTAGGGGGGTCCACCTACGAGCAGTACTTC. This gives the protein CASSELLGGSTYEQYF.

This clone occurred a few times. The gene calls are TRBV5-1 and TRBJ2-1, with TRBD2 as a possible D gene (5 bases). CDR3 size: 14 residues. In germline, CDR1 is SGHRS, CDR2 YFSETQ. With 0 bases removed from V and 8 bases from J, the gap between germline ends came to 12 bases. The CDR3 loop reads CASSLAPSSDEQFF. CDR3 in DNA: TGCGCCAGCAGCTTGGCCCCTAGCTCGGATGAGCAGTTCTTC.